The 12 T cell receptor beta chains below all came from one sample that was sequenced in a study of tumor T cells in aggressive B-cell lymphoma. Using immunoSEQ multiplex PCR, the repertoire was profiled, and TCRdb retains in-frame clones only, with some absent. The top ten clones hold roughly 16% of a sample with about 940 clones, approximately 80% of them seen once. Sequences were obtained from tumor tissue. These receptors were obtained from an adult with diffuse large B cell lymphoma. Some clones in this sample may be carry-over from other donors' samples.

The CDR3 sequence: CASRNRGREQYF. DNA for the CDR3: TGTGCCAGCAGAAACAGGGGGCGCGAGCAGTACTTC. The J gene is TRBJ2-7, the V gene TRBV27, with TRBD1 matching over 9 bases. This CDR3 spans 12 amino acids. Germline loops: CDR1 MNHEY, CDR2 SMNVEV (reference sequence). J lost 6 bases, V lost 6 bases, and 3 bases had no gene match.

The chain links TRBV19 to TRBJ1-1; unclear D gene. Trimming removed 8 bases from V and 4 bases from J, with 11 bases in between. Germline CDR1 is LNHDA and CDR2 is SQIVND (reference sequence). CDR3 length: 12 amino acids. The CDR3 DNA reads as TGTGCCAGTGGGCGAGGGCCCACTGAAGCTTTCTTT. It yields the protein CASGRGPTEAFF.

This chain uses TRBV19 with TRBJ2-7, with 9 positions matching TRBD1. After removal of 6 bases from V and 5 bases from J, the junction contained 11 bases not matched to a gene. The CDR3 is 15 amino acids. Germline-derived CDR1 and CDR2 are LNHDA and SQIVND (reference sequence). CDR3 protein: CASSPSQGAVDEQYF. CDR3 in DNA: TGTGCCAGTAGCCCCTCACAGGGGGCAGTCGACGAGCAGTACTTC.

This clone was seen a handful of times. The gene calls are TRBV6-5 and TRBJ1-2; the match to TRBD1 covers 8 bases. Germline CDR1 MNHEY, CDR2 SVGAGI. The CDR3 contains 15 residues. The trim removed 2 bases at V and 5 bases at J, leaving 7 bases unmatched. The CDR3 DNA reads as TGTGCCAGCAGTTACCTCCAGACAGGGGTGTATGGCTACACCTTC. This sequence encodes CASSYLQTGVYGYTF.

The chain combines TRBV7-6 with TRBJ1-3; D is unresolved. Germline V CDR1 and CDR2: SGHVS, FNYEAQ. This CDR3 has 14 residues. V shed 1 base and J shed 4 bases, with 8 bases lying between them. As DNA, the CDR3 is TGTGCCAGCAGCTTAGATTTACAGGGAAACACCATATATTTT. It specifies CASSLDLQGNTIYF.

The rearrangement links TRBV5-1 to TRBJ2-5; D might be TRBD2 (6 bases). The V and J ends lost 0 bases and 5 bases respectively, with 11 bases between them. Germline V gene lookup returns CDR1 SGHRS and CDR2 YFSETQ. This CDR3 is built from 14 residues. CDR3 residues: CASSLDGSGETQYF. The CDR3 DNA reads as TGCGCCAGCAGCTTGGATGGCAGCGGGGAGACCCAGTACTTC. The full variable domain, its missing parts supplied by reference TRBV5-1 and TRBJ2-5, is KAGVTQTPRYLIKTRGQQVTLSCSPISGHRSVSWYQQTPGQGLQFLFEYFSETQRNKGNFPGRFSGRQFSNSRSEMNVSTLELGDSALYLCASSLDGSGETQYFGPGTRLLVL.

V is TRBV7-2 and J is TRBJ2-7; the D gene is possibly TRBD2 (6 bases). Deletions cut 2 bases from V and 2 bases from J, with 10 bases between. The CDR3 is made up of 14 amino acids. The germline V gene has CDR1 SGHTA and CDR2 FQGNSA. This CDR3 is CASSLMGLTYEQYF. The CDR3 bases are TGTGCCAGCAGCTTAATGGGACTTACCTACGAGCAGTACTTC. The whole variable domain, remainder taken from reference TRBV7-2 and TRBJ2-7, is GAGVSQSPSNKVTEKGKDVELRCDPISGHTALYWYRQSLGQGLEFLIYFQGNSAPDKSGLPSDRFSAERTGGSVSTLTIQRTQQEDSAVYLCASSLMGLTYEQYFGPGTRLTVT.

This clone has more than one count but fewer than ten. The chain carries TRBV18 and TRBJ1-1; perhaps TRBD1 as D (6 bases). Germline V lookup: CDR1 KGHSH, CDR2 LQKENI. The ends were cut back, 0 bases at V and 8 bases at J, with 10 bases in the middle. The CDR3 extends over 13 amino acids. This CDR3 reads CASSPPRTGEAFF. For the CDR3, the DNA is TGTGCCAGCTCACCACCGAGAACAGGGGAAGCTTTCTTT.

For this clone: Given a much more abundant clone one base away, this may be a read error. Other nucleotide sequences in the sample specify the same CDR3. The chain combines TRBV13 with TRBJ2-3; TRBD2 matches at 8 bases. Germline V gene data show CDR1 as PRHDT and CDR2 as FYEKMQ (reference sequence). CDR3 length equals 17 residues. The CDR3 region has the DNA TGTGCCAGCAGGTTAGGAGTCGGGGGGGGTTACACAGATACGCAGTATTTT. Amino acid sequence: CASRLGVGGGYTDTQYF.

V gene TRBV23-1 combines with J gene TRBJ2-2, with D unclear. TRBV23-1 falls under the ORF class, with uncertain function. This CDR3 is 16 amino acids long. Trimming left V 0 bases short and J 0 bases short, with 8 bases between. This CDR3 reads CASSQSEIANTGELFF. The CDR3 DNA sequence: TGCGCCAGCAGTCAATCCGAGATCGCGAACACCGGGGAGCTGTTTTTT.

The chain links TRBV14 to TRBJ2-7; possible D gene TRBD1, 6 bases. Germline V gives CDR1 SGHDN, CDR2 FVKESK. The CDR3 is 14 amino acids. Between the trimmed V and J ends, which lost 1 base and 6 bases, there was a span of 13 bases. The CDR3 nucleotides are TGTGCCAGCAGCCAAGCCCTACAGGGTGGCGAGCAGTACTTC. It encodes CASSQALQGGEQYF.

The V call is TRBV6-5, the J call TRBJ1-2, with D possibly being TRBD1 (6 bases). V lost 5 bases, J lost 6 bases, and 13 bases lay in between. From germline, CDR1 is MNHEY and CDR2 SVGAGI. The CDR3 loop spans 13 amino acids. For the CDR3, the DNA is TGTGCCAGCAGTCCAATACAGGGTCATGGCTACACCTTC. It translates to CASSPIQGHGYTF.